This T cell receptor beta chain was sequenced for a study of OX40 agonist ivuxolimab in advanced cancers. The wider study: Anti-PD-1, anti-PD-L1 or anti-CTLA-4 therapy given earlier was allowed, and approximately 43% had some. Partial responses were observed in three patients, of whom one had hepatocellular carcinoma and two had cutaneous melanoma. General observations from the study: Certain nonresponders likewise exhibited a low normalized T-cell clonal expansion.

In regard to this clone: The antigen remains undetermined.

Method: immunoSEQ multiplex PCR; TCRdb's copy keeps in-frame clones and lacks some. The sample has around 97,000 clones, less than 85% seen once; the top ten hold approximately 5.5%. Autoimmune disease history or systemic immunosuppression meant exclusion. The CDR3 spans 16 residues. Trimming cost V 0 bases and J 8 bases, with 20 bases left between them. Germline CDR1 SGDLS, CDR2 YYNGEE. This specimen was CD4+ or CD8+ T cells sorted from blood, taken in a trial of the OX40 agonist ivuxolimab. The genes are TRBV9 and TRBJ1-2; D is uncertain. The sequence derives from an adult with an advanced solid tumor such as melanoma, head and neck, liver or kidney cancer. The CDR3 DNA is TGTGCCAGCAGCGTAGATGGGGTCGCCCGTCGATGGGGCTACACCTTC. Translation: CASSVDGVARRWGYTF.